This T cell receptor beta chain was found in a study of T cell responses to AZD1222 COVID-19 vaccine (dated by TCRdb to the early 2020s). As for the study more broadly: AZD1222 recipients with second doses at about 4 weeks or about 12 weeks were pooled, because spike-specific TCR depth and breadth did not differ between schedules. A total of 230 to 250 trial participants underwent TCR sequencing, of whom about 210 received two doses of AZD1222 and about 25 received two doses of the MenACWY control vaccine. Trial participants were enrolled by age into 18-55, 56-69 and 70-plus year subgroups, with about 150, 28 and 57 TCR-sequenced participants respectively.

Trimming costs V 4 bases and J 7 bases, and their ends lie 11 bases apart. The CDR3 contains 13 residues, cysteine and phenylalanine counted. Of all the DNA, just the CDR3 is kept, 39 bases in frame from base 1. CDR1 LGHNA and CDR2 YNFKEQ were looked up in the germline V gene. The CDR3 regions of human TCRbeta chains were analyzed by immunosequencing. In the original analysis: Repertoire TCRs were checked for matches against a reference library of SARS-CoV-2-specific TCRs that had been generated using the MIRA antigen-specificity platform. Breadth was defined as the fraction of unique TCRs that were SARS-CoV-2-associated. Depth was defined as the fraction of total T cells that were SARS-CoV-2-associated. Each spike-specific TCR was assigned to its reactive spike region and to a CD4 or CD8 class using the MIRA data. Log10-transformed breadth and depth values were compared by one-way ANOVA with Sidak's multiple comparisons tests. TCRdb limited this immuneACCESS table to in-frame rearrangements with V and J called. A share of clones is missing; checked studies link under half to unresolved V genes, and the rest is unexplained. Clonal size and the V and J genes are those of that table, whereas D and trimming came from the DNA. Here the sample has 130,000 or so clones; 70% to 90% occur a single time. 9.4% of the sample is held by the ten biggest clonotypes.

What the authors observed across the whole study: Vaccine-associated CD4 TCRs spanned the whole spike protein, with dominant responses in regions 160-218 and 743-854. No day 14 peak-response samples were available, so repertoires were characterized only after the peak T cell response. Reportedly, almost half of the unique spike-specific TCRs recognized epitopes lying outside the regions that are mutated in the B.1.351 and B.1.1.7 variants. After two AZD1222 doses, both the breadth and the depth of spike-specific TCRs were significantly higher than at day 0 and than in MenACWY recipients. In the small 56-69-year group, the increase in depth fell short of significance, most likely because of low power. Conclusions about previously exposed vaccinees are limited, since just 5 to 7 AZD1222 recipients were seropositive for SARS-CoV-2 at baseline. Participants were mostly white British, with more females than males. The authors suggested clonal diversity may have been underestimated.

The label giving this sample's time point can be read as: baseline before first vaccination. Vaccinee samples were obtained from the UK trials COV001 and COV002, which included a single-blind randomized controlled phase 2/3 trial of AZD1222 (ChAdOx1 nCoV-19) in healthy adults. Trial participant PBMC samples were collected at day 0 and day 28 after the second dose for TCRbeta chain sequencing. As regards this clone: Its antigen is not yet known. Per-base qualities were not stored, and no clone one base away is much larger.

The sequenced sample was peripheral blood, obtained on day 0 of AZD1222 vaccination. The sequence derives from an adult in good health. The V and J segments used are TRBV4-2 and TRBJ1-5; the D segment cannot be called with confidence. The CDR3 region has the sequence CASSPRVGQPQHF. The sequence in DNA is TGTGCCAGCAGCCCCCGAGTAGGACAGCCCCAGCATTTT.